This paragraph reports one TCR beta chain. Its antigen is currently unknown. Amplification of TCR beta CDR3 regions was performed using RNA transcripts as template. First-round RT-PCR of the TCR CDR3 relied on the HTBI primer set. Each CDR3 protein is one row after TCRdb ran MiXCR on the multiplex PCR reads. Here the sample spans around 500,000 distinct CDR3 sequences, under 25% being singletons. The data were obtained in a study of T cells in Graves' hyperthyroidism and ophthalmopathy. Study findings and constraints: Most clonotypes expanded in thyroid above 0.001 were likewise present in blood. Onset of ophthalmopathy came a median 6.5 months after the model predicted it.

CDR1 is DFQATT and CDR2 is SNEGSKA in the germline V gene (reference sequence). This CDR3 is 15 amino acids long. Trimming took off 2 bases at V and 0 bases at J, with 11 bases between the two ends. The chain couples TRBV20-1 to TRBJ2-4, with unresolved D. Sequencing was done on a sample of blood. The TCR sequence derives from a woman between 65 and 79 years old with Graves' ophthalmopathy. The CDR3 loop is CSARPASEAKNIQYF. In DNA, the CDR3 is TGCAGTGCTAGACCCGCGAGTGAAGCCAAAAACATTCAGTACTTC.